This TCR beta chain was observed in a study of T cell changes during pregnancy in multiple sclerosis. Germline V gene data show CDR1 as MDHEN and CDR2 as SYDVKM. The CDR3 runs 14 residues. Trimming took 8 bases from V and 0 from J; bases not matched to a gene: 3. Sequencing was performed with immunoSEQ multiplex PCR; in TCRdb, only in-frame clones are kept and a portion is missing. The sample includes about 41,000 clones, over 75% seen only once; the top ten take approximately 5.1%. The rearrangement joins TRBV28 to TRBJ2-7, with 11 bases identical to TRBD2. Sequencing used peripheral blood, obtained in the first trimester of pregnancy. The receptor's source is a female donor in good health, enrolled as a control in a pregnancy study. CDR3 DNA: TGTGCCAGCGGCGGACTAGCGGGCTCCTACGAGCAGTACTTC. Translating gives CASGGLAGSYEQYF.